These 24 T cell receptor beta chains came from one sample sequenced in a study of regulatory T cells in long-lasting Graves disease. Arm-PCR of CDR3 regions with iRepertoire HTBI primers generated TCR beta libraries. Using its own MiXCR run on the multiplex PCR reads, TCRdb lists one record per CDR3 protein. Of about 350,000 distinct CDR3 sequences listed, roughly 17% are singletons. Time point here: newly diagnosed GD, antithyroid drugs for less than 3 months. The TCR library was made from RNA extracted from PBMCs. This sample also appeared in a second study, on T cells in Graves' hyperthyroidism and ophthalmopathy.

Sample: peripheral blood mononuclear cells (PBMCs), taken at new diagnosis, from a patient treated with antithyroid drugs. All receptors come from a woman aged 18 to 35 with Graves disease.

This clonotype has only a few counts. The rearrangement joins TRBV3-1 to TRBJ2-6; TRBD1 matches 7 bases. The CDR3 is 18 amino acids. Germline CDR1 reads LGHDT; CDR2 reads YNNKEL (reference sequence). Trimming removed 0 bases from V and 0 bases from J; junction bases left unmatched: 5. CDR3 residues: CASSQDRGRPSGANVLTF. CDR3 DNA sequence: TGTGCCAGCAGCCAAGATAGGGGGCGCCCCTCTGGGGCCAACGTCCTGACTTTC. Combining the CDR3 with reference TRBV3-1 and TRBJ2-6 gives the whole variable domain DTAVSQTPKYLVTQMGNDKSIKCEQNLGHDTMYWYKQDSKKFLKIMFSYNNKELIINETVPNRFSPKSPDKAHLNLHINSLELGDSAVYFCASSQDRGRPSGANVLTFGAGSRLTVL.

Worth noting for this clonotype: A single base separates this from a much larger clone, so it may be a read error. The chain links TRBV2 to TRBJ1-2, with TRBD1 matching over 9 bases. V shed 6 bases, J shed 8 bases, and the junction held 16 bases outside the gene matches. The CDR3 covers 16 residues. In germline, CDR1 is SNHLY, CDR2 FYNNEI. Here the CDR3 DNA reads TGTGCCAGCAGATCCGTGTCGGGACAGGGATGGTTAGGCTACACCTTC. Encoded protein: CASRSVSGQGWLGYTF.

The chain is built from TRBV10-2 and TRBJ1-1, with TRBD1 as a possible D gene (5 bases). The V end lost 6 bases, the J end lost 1 base, and 18 bases lay between the germline ends. Per germline, CDR1 WSHSY and CDR2 SAAADI. The CDR3 consists of 16 residues. The CDR3 coding sequence is TGCGCCAGCAGGAGGGGTCCACCAACAGGGAACACTGAAGCTTTCTTT. This encodes CASRRGPPTGNTEAFF.

This clonotype was counted many times. CDR3 DNA: TGTGCCAGCAGCTCCAATAGAAACACTGAAGCTTTCTTT. This encodes CASSSNRNTEAFF. The rearrangement joins TRBV5-6 to TRBJ1-1, with D hard to call. Trimming took 3 bases from V and 2 from J, leaving 8 bases between them. CDR1 and CDR2 (germline): SGHDT, YYEEEE. The CDR3 runs to 13 residues.

This clonotype has at least ten counts. The chain links TRBV5-1 to TRBJ2-1; TRBD2 aligns across 8 bases. The CDR3 runs 15 residues. Germline-derived CDR1 and CDR2 are SGHRS and YFSETQ. Trimming cost V 4 bases and J 3 bases; bases outside gene matches: 6. This chain's CDR3 is CASSHLTSGYNEQFF. For the CDR3, the DNA is TGCGCCAGCAGCCATCTCACTAGCGGCTACAATGAGCAGTTCTTC.

This clonotype occurred many times. The CDR3 is CSARADSSNQPQHF. Here the CDR3 DNA reads TGCAGTGCTAGAGCAGACTCTAGCAATCAGCCCCAGCATTTT. This rearrangement joins TRBV20-1 to TRBJ1-5; D gene uncertain. In germline, CDR1 is DFQATT, CDR2 SNEGSKA (reference sequence). Trimming took off 1 base at V and 0 bases at J, with 7 bases between the two ends. This CDR3 comprises 14 residues.

This clonotype was detected many times. This chain connects TRBV11-2 to TRBJ2-7, with 7 bases identical to TRBD1. Germline trimming cut 6 bases from V and 6 bases from J; bases unmatched to any gene: 11. The CDR3 extends over 14 amino acids. Looked up from germline, CDR1 is SGHAT and CDR2 is FQNNGV. This CDR3 reads CASSDLTGLGEQYF. In nucleotides, the CDR3 is TGTGCCAGCAGTGACCTGACAGGGCTAGGCGAGCAGTACTTC.

V gene TRBV5-1 combines with J gene TRBJ2-1; no reliable D call. The J call may be wrong; the DNA end is better matched by TRBJ2-5. The CDR3 totals 18 residues. In germline, CDR1 is SGHRS, CDR2 YFSETQ. The CDR3 loop reads CASSFSSRSDQPWETQYF. Here the CDR3 DNA reads TGCGCCAGCAGCTTTTCCTCGCGGAGCGACCAACCATGGGAGACCCAGTACTTC.

This clonotype was counted many times. This sequence joins TRBV14 and TRBJ1-2, with D possibly matching TRBD1 (5 bases). Trimming removed 4 bases at V and 3 bases at J, with 9 bases between. The CDR3 extends over 13 amino acids. CDR1 is SGHDN, CDR2 FVKESK, per germline. The CDR3 sequence is CASSLDIYYGYTF. CDR3 nucleotides: TGTGCCAGCAGCCTGGACATCTACTATGGCTACACCTTC.

This chain links TRBV6-1 with TRBJ1-2; possibly TRBD1 for D (5 bases). This CDR3 contains 14 residues. Trimming left V 6 bases short and J 4 bases short, with 15 bases between. Germline V lookup: CDR1 MNHNS, CDR2 SASEGT. The CDR3 bases are TGTGCCAGCAGAATGACAGCGGCCCTCTATGGCTACACCTTC. Translation: CASRMTAALYGYTF.

V usage is TRBV6-2 or TRBV6-3 and J usage is TRBJ1-4; D is unresolved. V gave up 6 bases and J gave up 8 bases, with 13 bases separating them. This CDR3 has 13 residues. CDR1 and CDR2 (germline): MNHEY, SVGEGT. The CDR3 nucleotides are TGTGCCAGCAGCCAAGGTCCTCGCGAAAAACTGTTTTTT. Protein product: CASSQGPREKLFF.

This clonotype was seen at least ten times. The chain joins TRBV5-1 to TRBJ2-7; 10 positions match TRBD2. The CDR3 is 18 residues long. With 0 bases clipped from V and 2 bases from J, the junction kept 11 bases outside the gene matches. The V gene's germline CDR1 is SGHRS and CDR2 YFSETQ. The CDR3 loop is CASSLAWIGLAGAYEQYF. The CDR3 coding sequence is TGCGCCAGCAGCTTGGCCTGGATAGGTCTAGCGGGAGCCTACGAGCAGTACTTC.

A few counts support this clonotype. The genes are TRBV19 and TRBJ2-3; the D gene could be TRBD1 or TRBD2 (7 bases each). This CDR3 has 16 residues. The V end was cut by 6 bases, the J end by 2 bases, with 18 bases between. Germline CDR1 is LNHDA and CDR2 is SQIVND (reference sequence). CDR3 in DNA: TGTGCCAGTAGCCGTCAGGGGGGGCCCCTCACAGATACGCAGTATTTT. It yields the protein CASSRQGGPLTDTQYF.

Only a few counts were recorded for this clonotype. This sequence joins TRBV3-1 and TRBJ1-3; maybe TRBD1 (5 bases). CDR1 LGHDT and CDR2 YNNKEL come from the germline V gene (reference sequence). V was cut by 8 bases and J by 2 bases, with 10 bases left in between. The CDR3 extends over 13 amino acids. CDR3 amino acids: CASQQDTGNTIYF. DNA of the CDR3: TGTGCCAGCCAACAGGATACTGGAAACACCATATATTTT.

This clonotype was recorded at least ten times. The chain uses TRBV2 and TRBJ2-7, with D hard to call. V gave up 5 bases and J gave up 3 bases, with 2 bases separating them. The CDR3 covers 10 residues. Germline V gene data show CDR1 as SNHLY and CDR2 as FYNNEI. The DNA for the CDR3 is TGTGCCAGCAGTTACTACGAGCAGTACTTC. Its protein is CASSYYEQYF.

The chain has TRBV12-3 or TRBV12-4 and TRBJ1-1; no clear D gene. This CDR3 is built from 13 residues. Trimming took 6 bases from V and 6 from J, leaving 14 bases between them. CDR3 amino acids: CASRRAPGAEAFF. The DNA for the CDR3 is TGTGCCAGCAGGCGGGCCCCAGGCGCTGAAGCTTTCTTT.

In its sample, this clonotype was seen many times. This chain joins TRBV28 and TRBJ2-2, with 9 bases matching TRBD1. With V trimmed by 2 bases and J by 4 bases, 5 bases remained unmatched. CDR1 is MDHEN and CDR2 is SYDVKM in the germline V gene. The CDR3 sequence is 16 residues long. For the CDR3, the DNA is TGTGCCAGCAGTTTAGAGACAGGGGGAGGCACCGGGGAGCTGTTTTTT. Residues: CASSLETGGGTGELFF.

This clonotype was seen many times. The CDR3 region is CASSSRTVAGGPPPDEQFF. The CDR3 coding sequence is TGTGCCAGCAGCTCCCGTACCGTAGCGGGGGGGCCCCCCCCCGATGAGCAGTTCTTC. This chain uses TRBV7-9 with TRBJ2-1; 11 positions agree with TRBD2. Trimming took 4 bases from V and 8 from J; bases not matched to a gene: 19. CDR1 SEHNR and CDR2 FQNEAQ come from the germline V gene (reference sequence). The CDR3 contains 19 residues.

This clonotype has at least ten counts. The chain is built from TRBV20-1 and TRBJ2-5, with 8 positions matching TRBD1. This CDR3 is 16 amino acids long. The junction had 15 bases not matched to a gene; V was cut back by 4 bases and J by 5 bases. Germline CDR1 and CDR2: DFQATT and SNEGSKA (reference sequence). CDR3 nucleotides: TGCAGTGCTACCCCCCCGGCAGGGGGCCAGTCGGAGACCCAGTACTTC. Amino acid sequence: CSATPPAGGQSETQYF.

This clonotype was recorded at least ten times. The V and J genes are TRBV20-1 and TRBJ2-1; D gene unclear. Trimming took 3 bases from V and 8 from J, leaving 5 bases between them. Germline V gene lookup returns CDR1 DFQATT and CDR2 SNEGSKA (reference sequence). The CDR3 is 10 amino acids. CDR3 nucleotides: TGCAGTGCTAGCCTTGATGAGCAGTTCTTC. Translated, it gives CSASLDEQFF.

This clonotype was counted at least ten times. V usage is TRBV2 and J usage is TRBJ2-2; 11 nucleotides agree with TRBD2. The CDR3 is 16 residues long. V dropped 5 bases and J dropped 2; count of bases not matched to a gene: 4. Germline values: CDR1 SNHLY, CDR2 FYNNEI. CDR3 sequence (DNA): TGTGCCAGCAGTCCCGGGACTAGCGGTAACACCGGGGAGCTGTTTTTT. Protein sequence: CASSPGTSGNTGELFF.

About this clonotype: This could be a read error, since a much larger clone is one nucleotide away. The CDR3 reads CASSPTGIDYEQYF. For the CDR3, the DNA is TGTGCCAGCAGCCCTACGGGCATCGACTACGAGCAGTACTTC. The rearrangement uses TRBV11-3 and TRBJ2-7; D call uncertain. This CDR3 comprises 14 residues. CDR1 and CDR2 from the germline V gene are SGHNT and YENEEA. Trimming took off 5 bases at V and 3 bases at J, with 14 bases between the two ends.

The table lists this clonotype with a few counts. J is TRBJ2-5 and V is TRBV5-1, with 10 positions matching TRBD2. Trimming cost V 1 base and J 5 bases; bases outside gene matches: 14. The CDR3 has 18 residues. CDR1 is SGHRS and CDR2 is YFSETQ in the germline V gene. The CDR3 bases are TGCGCCAGCAGCTTGATGGTTTCGCCTAGCGGGAGTTTGGAGACCCAGTACTTC. Translated: CASSLMVSPSGSLETQYF.

This clonotype has ten or more counts. CDR3 in DNA: TGTGCCAGCAGTGGGGCAGGTATCTACGAGCAGTACTTC. Translation: CASSGAGIYEQYF. The chain links TRBV2 to TRBJ2-7; D is unresolved. The germline CDR1 and CDR2 sequences are SNHLY and FYNNEI. The V gene lost 4 bases and the J gene lost 3 bases, with 10 bases spanning the gap. The length of the CDR3 is 13 residues.